This record looks at one T cell receptor beta chain sequence and its context. The data were obtained in a study of patients and donors after allogeneic stem cell transplantation. CDR3 length: 16 residues. Germline loops: CDR1 SGHRS, CDR2 YFSETQ. V lost 4 bases to trimming and J lost 1 base; unmatched junction nucleotides: 8. TCRdb recomputed calls from the RT-PCR reads with MiXCR, one row per CDR3 protein. The table shows about 110,000 distinct CDR3 sequences, with 35% occurring only once. The sequencing input was blood, either unsorted or a sorted T cell fraction (not recorded which). The chain employs TRBV5-1 and TRBJ1-2; 9 bases are a match to TRBD1. The TCR originated in a human donor who was either an allogeneic HSCT recipient or a stem cell or donor lymphocyte infusion donor (not recorded which). It is not recorded whose cells these are; they may come from a transplant donor. CDR3 in amino acids: CASSPDRGVFNYGYTF. CDR3 DNA sequence: TGCGCCAGCAGCCCGGACAGGGGTGTTTTTAACTATGGCTACACCTTC. The complete variable domain, with remaining parts taken from reference TRBV5-1 and TRBJ1-2, reads KAGVTQTPRYLIKTRGQQVTLSCSPISGHRSVSWYQQTPGQGLQFLFEYFSETQRNKGNFPGRFSGRQFSNSRSEMNVSTLELGDSALYLCASSPDRGVFNYGYTFGSGTRLTVV.